The entry that follows covers one T cell receptor beta chain sequence. The sample belongs to a study of blood T cell repertoires in COVID-19. About the research overall: Some COVID-19 samples were acute and others convalescent; all came from the United States, Italy and Spain. PBMCs, B-cell-depleted T cells, or T cells provided the cDNA or gDNA that made up the material.

Per the study methods: Using reference gene primer amplification, nucleated cell counts were estimated. Data came from immunoSEQ multiplex PCR; TCRdb stores just in-frame clones and leaves some out. V, J and clone size are those of that table, while D and trimming were read from the DNA. The data hold under 250,000 clones, with about four fifths observed a single time. The sequence was obtained from a woman in her late teens or twenties with acute or convalescent COVID-19. Sequencing used peripheral blood.

The CDR3 here is CATRSSGSTDTQYF. Here the CDR3 DNA reads TGTGCCACCCGATCTAGCGGGAGCACAGATACGCAGTATTTT. J is TRBJ2-3 and V is TRBV24-1; the match to TRBD2 covers 8 bases. Trimming cost V 9 bases and J 0 bases; bases outside gene matches: 4. Germline V gene sequence: CDR1 KGHDR, CDR2 SFDVKD. This CDR3 comprises 14 residues.